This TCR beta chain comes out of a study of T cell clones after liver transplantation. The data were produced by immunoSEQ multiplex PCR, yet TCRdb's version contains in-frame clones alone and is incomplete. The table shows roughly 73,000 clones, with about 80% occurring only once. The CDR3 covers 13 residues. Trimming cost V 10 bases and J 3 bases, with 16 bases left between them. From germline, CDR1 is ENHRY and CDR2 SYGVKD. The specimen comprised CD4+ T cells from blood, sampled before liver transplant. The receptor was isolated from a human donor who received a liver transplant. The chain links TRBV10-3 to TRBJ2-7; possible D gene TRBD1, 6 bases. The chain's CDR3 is CATTGQQGYEQYF. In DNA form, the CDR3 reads TGTGCCACGACCGGACAGCAGGGCTACGAGCAGTACTTC.